Each of the 20 T cell receptor beta chains below was sequenced from the same sample in a study of CXCR3-negative and CXCR3-positive naive CD8 T cells. Their cognate antigens are unknown. Study-level points and caveats: Researchers report that CXCR3-positive naive cells carry more hydrophobic TRB CDR3s than CXCR3-negative naive cells.

Each TRB cDNA library was prepared by 5' RACE (with UMI labels). From the 5' RACE reads, TCRdb lists one entry per CDR3 protein and no DNA. The table lists some 140,000 distinct CDR3 sequences. The sample consisted of naive CXCR3+ CD8+ T cells from blood. Stated subset: CD45RO-CCR7+CD27+CD95- naive CD8+ T cells expressing CXCR3 (TNR3+). The receptors were sampled from a human donor in good health. Some clones in this sample may be carry-over from other donors' samples.

The CDR3 sequence: CSVEDWGSGASGETQYF. This chain connects TRBV29-1 to TRBJ2-5; TCRdb indicates TRBD2, and absent DNA this call remains unverified. Germline CDR1 reads SQVTM; CDR2 reads ANQGSEA. CDR3 size: 17 residues.

J is TRBJ2-2 and V is TRBV7-7; TCRdb picks TRBD2, but there is no DNA to check that call. Germline assignment: CDR1 SSHAT and CDR2 FNYEAQ (reference sequence). The CDR3 is 15 residues long. The CDR3 spells CASSLAALPEGELFF.

V is TRBV3-1 and J is TRBJ2-5. CDR1 and CDR2 (germline): LGHDT, YNNKEL (reference sequence). This CDR3 spans 14 amino acids. CDR3 sequence reads: CASSQENAQETQYF.

The chain recombines TRBV28 with TRBJ2-1; TCRdb names TRBD1, which stays unverified in the absence of DNA. From germline, CDR1 is MDHEN and CDR2 SYDVKM. The CDR3 has 15 residues. CDR3 protein: CASSTVGGPHNEQFF.

The chain joins TRBV6-5 to TRBJ1-2; no DNA is available, so the TRBD1 call from TCRdb remains unchecked. Looked up from germline, CDR1 is MNHEY and CDR2 is SVGAGI. This CDR3 spans 15 amino acids. Here the CDR3 reads CASSYGDSAIYGYTF.

The rearrangement uses TRBV15 and TRBJ2-5; there is no DNA to check the TCRdb D call of TRBD2. Germline-derived CDR1 and CDR2 are LNHNV and YYDKDF (reference sequence). The CDR3 length is 15 residues. This CDR3 reads CATSIAGVAGETQYF.

V is TRBV19 and J is TRBJ2-3; TCRdb's D gene call, TRBD1, goes unchecked for lack of DNA. Looked up from germline, CDR1 is LNHDA and CDR2 is SQIVND (reference sequence). The CDR3 runs 12 residues. The CDR3 reads CATLVPGNTQYF.

V usage is TRBV28 and J usage is TRBJ2-3; the TCRdb D gene call, TRBD1, has no DNA to confirm it. CDR3 length: 19 residues. From germline, CDR1 is MDHEN and CDR2 SYDVKM. CDR3 residues: CASSSRINYAAPGTDTQYF.

The chain links TRBV7-9 to TRBJ1-4; TCRdb selects TRBD1, and the lack of DNA leaves this call unchecked. Germline CDR1 SEHNR, CDR2 FQNEAQ (reference sequence). The CDR3 totals 17 residues. The CDR3 region is CASSTSTGGATNEKLFF.

The chain joins TRBV29-1 to TRBJ2-1. This CDR3 region has 11 residues. The germline gives CDR1 SQVTM, CDR2 ANQGSEA. CDR3 amino acids: CSPLFFNEQFF.

CDR3 residues: CASSLLAPRYNEQFF. This chain uses TRBV6-5 with TRBJ2-1; TCRdb reports TRBD2, a call that lacks DNA to check it against. The CDR3 spans 15 residues. The germline CDR1 and CDR2 sequences are MNHEY and SVGAGI.

The chain joins TRBV19 to TRBJ1-2. Looked up from germline, CDR1 is LNHDA and CDR2 is SQIVND (reference sequence). There are 16 residues in the CDR3. CDR3 amino acids: CASSITTQGPPDGYTF.

The V and J genes are TRBV29-1 and TRBJ2-7; checking the TCRdb D call of TRBD2 is not possible without DNA. The CDR3 is 11 residues long. Germline CDR1 and CDR2: SQVTM and ANQGSEA. The CDR3 is CSVGDGSEQYF.

The V call is TRBV29-1, the J call TRBJ1-1; TCRdb proposes TRBD1, but this gene call is untestable without DNA. Germline lookup yields CDR1 SQVTM and CDR2 ANQGSEA. CDR3 length: 12 amino acids. The CDR3 reads CSAGQPSSIAFF. The full variable domain, in which reference TRBV29-1 and TRBJ1-1 provide the parts outside the CDR3, is SAVISQKPSRDICQRGTSLTIQCQVDSQVTMMFWYRQQPGQSLTLIATANQGSEATYESGFVIDKFPISRPNLTFSTLTVSNMSPEDSSIYLCSAGQPSSIAFFGQGTRLTVV.

Here the CDR3 reads CASSYLGRGFDEQYF. This chain connects TRBV6-5 to TRBJ2-7. The length of the CDR3 is 15 residues. Per germline, CDR1 MNHEY and CDR2 SVGAGI.

The V and J genes are TRBV28 and TRBJ2-5. The CDR3 contains 18 residues. Germline V gene data show CDR1 as MDHEN and CDR2 as SYDVKM. CDR3 sequence: CASSFPMKSSDRRETQYF. Together with reference TRBV28 and TRBJ2-5, the CDR3 gives the full variable domain: DVKVTQSSRYLVKRTGEKVFLECVQDMDHENMFWYRQDPGLGLRLIYFSYDVKMKEKGDIPEGYSVSREKKERFSLILESASTNQTSMYLCASSFPMKSSDRRETQYFGPGTRLLVL.

This rearrangement joins TRBV4-3 to TRBJ1-5. The CDR3 extends over 15 amino acids. Germline CDR1 is LGHNA and CDR2 is YSLEER. This CDR3 is CASSQDSGGNQLQHF.

CDR3 residues: CATSRSHGRLVGELFF. The genes are TRBV15 and TRBJ2-2; with no DNA, the TCRdb D assignment of TRBD2 cannot be verified. The length of the CDR3 is 16 residues. Germline V gene sequence: CDR1 LNHNV, CDR2 YYDKDF (reference sequence).

This chain uses TRBV7-9 with TRBJ2-7; TCRdb picks TRBD1, but there is no DNA to check that call. This CDR3 comprises 15 residues. Per germline, CDR1 SEHNR and CDR2 FQNEAQ (reference sequence). CDR3: CASSSDRVGSYEQYF.

V usage is TRBV9 and J usage is TRBJ1-1; TCRdb indicates TRBD1, and absent DNA this call remains unverified. From germline, CDR1 is SGDLS and CDR2 YYNGEE. The CDR3 contains 16 residues. CDR3: CASSVGTSAGVTEAFF.